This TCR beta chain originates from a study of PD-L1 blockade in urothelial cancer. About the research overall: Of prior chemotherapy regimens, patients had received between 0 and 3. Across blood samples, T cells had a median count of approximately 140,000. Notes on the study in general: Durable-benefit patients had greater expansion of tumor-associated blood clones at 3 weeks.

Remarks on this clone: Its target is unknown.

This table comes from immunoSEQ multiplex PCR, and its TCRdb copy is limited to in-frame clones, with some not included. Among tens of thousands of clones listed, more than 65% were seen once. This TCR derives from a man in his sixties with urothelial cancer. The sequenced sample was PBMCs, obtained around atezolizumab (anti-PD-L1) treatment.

The CDR3 DNA follows: TGTGCCTGGACTAGCCCGGGACTCAACACTGAAGCTTTCTTT. Encoded protein: CAWTSPGLNTEAFF. The chain joins TRBV30 to TRBJ1-1, with D possibly TRBD1 on 5 matching bases. The CDR3 sequence is 14 residues long. With 4 bases removed from V and 2 bases from J, the gap between germline ends came to 14 bases. In germline, CDR1 is GTSNPN, CDR2 SVGIG (reference sequence).